The 8 T cell receptor beta chains presented below share a single source sample, sequenced in a study of glioma-infiltrating T cells after dendritic cell vaccination. Clones were read by immunoSEQ multiplex PCR, and TCRdb kept only the in-frame ones, dropping some. The data show about 30,000 clones, 90% to 95% seen once. Sequenced material: blood, taken before dendritic cell vaccination. The source of these receptors is a human donor with glioblastoma.

V gene TRBV7-2 combines with J gene TRBJ1-1; maybe TRBD1 (5 bases). Trimming stripped 0 bases from V and 4 bases from J, with 9 bases between. The length of the CDR3 is 14 residues. Germline CDR1 is SGHTA and CDR2 is FQGNSA. The CDR3 loop is CASSLAGGVTEAFF. CDR3 coding DNA: TGTGCCAGCAGCTTAGCCGGGGGGGTCACTGAAGCTTTCTTT.

The rearrangement links TRBV21-1 to TRBJ1-6. TRBV21-1 is recorded as a pseudogene. The CDR3 totals 14 residues. CDR3 sequence: CASSLAWYNSPLHF. The CDR3 DNA follows: TGTGCCAGCAGCCTCGCGTGGTATAATTCACCCCTCCACTTT.

The J gene is TRBJ2-5, the V gene TRBV29-1; 13 positions agree with TRBD2. The CDR3 length is 15 residues. Germline V gene lookup returns CDR1 SQVTM and CDR2 ANQGSEA. Trimming cost V 1 base and J 5 bases; bases outside gene matches: 4. CDR3 sequence reads: CSVEVLAGGRETQYF. In DNA, the CDR3 is TGCAGCGTTGAAGTACTAGCGGGGGGGCGTGAGACCCAGTACTTC. Full variable domain (rest looked up from reference TRBV29-1 and TRBJ2-5): SAVISQKPSRDICQRGTSLTIQCQVDSQVTMMFWYRQQPGQSLTLIATANQGSEATYESGFVIDKFPISRPNLTFSTLTVSNMSPEDSSIYLCSVEVLAGGRETQYFGPGTRLLVL.

This clone has only a few counts. The gene calls are TRBV5-6 and TRBJ2-3; tentatively, D is TRBD1 (6 bases). Germline values: CDR1 SGHDT, CDR2 YYEEEE. The V and J ends lost 4 bases and 0 bases respectively, with 15 bases between them. The CDR3 length is 16 residues. The CDR3 nucleotides read TGTGCCAGCAGCATCCCAACCGGGACAAGCACAGATACGCAGTATTTT. Protein: CASSIPTGTSTDTQYF.

The chain recombines TRBV7-8 with TRBJ1-5; D perhaps matches TRBD1 (5 bases). Deletions cut 2 bases from V and 5 bases from J, with 16 bases between. CDR3 length: 16 residues. Germline V gives CDR1 SGHVS, CDR2 FQNEAQ. The CDR3 region has the DNA TGTGCCAGCAGCTTAATTTCTCGGGGGGTCGATCAGCCCCAGCATTTT. This gives the protein CASSLISRGVDQPQHF.

The CDR3 nucleotides read TGTGCCTGGAGTGTGGACAGGACCAGCTCCTACGAGCAGTACTTC. This translates into CAWSVDRTSSYEQYF. The genes are TRBV30 and TRBJ2-7, with TRBD1 matching over 7 bases. CDR3 length: 15 residues. The trim removed 0 bases at V and 0 bases at J, leaving 5 bases unmatched. Germline-derived CDR1 and CDR2 are GTSNPN and SVGIG (reference sequence).

The chain recombines TRBV2 with TRBJ2-1; TRBD1 agrees at 8 bases. Per germline, CDR1 SNHLY and CDR2 FYNNEI. V shed 10 bases and J 3 bases; nucleotides not matched to a gene: 5. This CDR3 spans 13 amino acids. The chain's CDR3 is CATAGQVYNEQFF. For the CDR3, the DNA is TGTGCCACCGCGGGACAGGTCTACAATGAGCAGTTCTTC.

The chain carries TRBV5-1 and TRBJ1-2; 7 positions match TRBD1. The V gene's germline CDR1 is SGHRS and CDR2 YFSETQ. The CDR3 consists of 15 residues. V lost 6 bases and J lost 1; bases outside the gene matches: 9. The CDR3 DNA follows: TGCGCCAGCACCCAGGGGGTGGCCAATAACTATGGCTACACCTTC. It codes for CASTQGVANNYGYTF.